The 25 T cell receptor beta chains presented below share a single source sample, sequenced in a study of blood T cell repertoires in COVID-19. Produced via immunoSEQ multiplex PCR; TCRdb's table is partial and in-frame only. Here the sample spans some 220,000 clones, 80% to 85% being singletons. What was sequenced was peripheral blood. Source of these receptors: a woman aged 60-75 years with acute or convalescent COVID-19.

The chain recombines TRBV15 with TRBJ2-7, with TRBD1 matching over 10 bases. Germline V CDR1 and CDR2: LNHNV, YYDKDF (reference sequence). Trimming took 1 base from V and 2 from J; bases not matched to a gene: 8. CDR3 length: 17 amino acids. The CDR3 reads CATSRVPDRGWPYEQYF. CDR3 nucleotide sequence: TGTGCCACCAGCAGAGTCCCGGACAGGGGGTGGCCCTACGAGCAGTACTTC.

This sequence joins TRBV7-8 and TRBJ2-7, with 12 bases fitting TRBD2. J lost 3 bases, V lost 0 bases, and 6 bases had no gene match. CDR1 is SGHVS, CDR2 FQNEAQ, per germline. CDR3 length: 17 amino acids. The chain's CDR3 is CASSLALTSGGIYEQYF. The DNA of the CDR3 is TGTGCCAGCAGCTTAGCGCTAACTAGCGGGGGGATCTACGAGCAGTACTTC.

The chain uses TRBV10-3 and TRBJ2-1; perhaps TRBD1 as D (5 bases). CDR1 is ENHRY, CDR2 SYGVKD, per germline. Trimming took off 4 bases at V and 7 bases at J, with 11 bases between the two ends. The CDR3 has 13 amino acids. CDR3 residues: CAISVGVGNEQFF. For the CDR3, the DNA is TGTGCCATCAGTGTAGGGGTAGGTAATGAGCAGTTCTTC.

V is TRBV7-8 and J is TRBJ2-5; a possible D gene is TRBD2 (7 bases). Trimming shortened V by 3 bases and J by 2 bases, and 13 bases separated the two germline ends. This CDR3 has 15 residues. In germline, CDR1 is SGHVS, CDR2 FQNEAQ. The CDR3 spells CASSFEGGPQETQYF. The CDR3, as DNA: TGTGCCAGCAGCTTCGAGGGGGGGCCTCAAGAGACCCAGTACTTC.

The CDR3, as DNA: TGCGCCAGTTCCAGACAGTCCCAATCACCCCTCCACTTT. Translated, it gives CASSRQSQSPLHF. This rearrangement joins TRBV4-1 to TRBJ1-6; possible D gene TRBD1, 5 bases. CDR1 is MGHRA, CDR2 YSYEKL, per germline. Trimming took off 9 bases at V and 10 bases at J, with 16 bases between the two ends. This CDR3 contains 13 residues.

V is TRBV15 and J is TRBJ2-3, with TRBD2 matching over 11 bases. The germline V gene encodes CDR1 LNHNV and CDR2 YYDKDF (reference sequence). The CDR3 has 14 amino acids. Trimming removed 4 bases from V and 7 bases from J; junction bases left unmatched: 4. CDR3 in DNA: TGTGCCACCAGCACCGGGACTAGCGGCAATACGCAGTATTTT. Amino acid sequence: CATSTGTSGNTQYF.

The table lists this clone with a few counts. The rearrangement uses TRBV6-1 and TRBJ1-6; TRBD1 is a possible D gene (5 bases). Germline CDR1 reads MNHNS; CDR2 reads SASEGT. CDR3 size: 14 residues. Trimming cost V 3 bases and J 2 bases, with 5 bases left between them. The CDR3, as DNA: TGTGCCAGCAGTGACAGGGCCTATAATTCACCCCTCCACTTT. Protein sequence: CASSDRAYNSPLHF.

The chain joins TRBV20-1 to TRBJ1-5; 9 nucleotides line up with TRBD1. Germline V gives CDR1 DFQATT, CDR2 SNEGSKA (reference sequence). With 3 bases clipped from V and 2 bases from J, the junction kept 11 bases outside the gene matches. The CDR3 totals 17 residues. The CDR3 reads CSASPIRTGVGNQPQHF. The DNA for the CDR3 is TGCAGTGCTAGTCCCATCCGGACAGGGGTGGGCAATCAGCCCCAGCATTTT.

The gene calls are TRBV21-1 and TRBJ2-7; the DNA was not compared with TRBD2, the D call given in the table. TRBV21-1 has pseudogene status. The CDR3 is made up of 15 amino acids. The CDR3 sequence: CASSKVDSGPYEQYF. In DNA, the CDR3 is TGTGCCAGCAGCAAAGTAGACAGCGGGCCCTACGAGCAGTACTTC.

The chain is built from TRBV11-2 and TRBJ1-1; D possibly corresponds to TRBD1 (6 bases). Germline CDR1 is SGHAT and CDR2 is FQNNGV. This CDR3 is built from 14 residues. V was cut by 1 base and J by 3 bases, with 9 bases left in between. In DNA, the CDR3 is TGTGCCAGCAGCTTAGGCGGGGGCTACACTGAAGCTTTCTTT. This sequence encodes CASSLGGGYTEAFF. The full variable domain, with the rest looked up from reference TRBV11-2 and TRBJ1-1, is EAGVAQSPRYKIIEKRQSVAFWCNPISGHATLYWYQQILGQGPKLLIQFQNNGVVDDSQLPKDRFSAERLKGVDSTLKIQPAKLEDSAVYLCASSLGGGYTEAFFGQGTRLTVV.

This chain uses TRBV7-3 with TRBJ1-1, with a possible D match to TRBD1 (5 bases). The germline V and J ends were trimmed by 1 base and 3 bases, with 6 bases remaining between them. The CDR3 contains 13 residues. Germline-derived CDR1 and CDR2 are SGHTA and FQGTGA. Written as DNA, the CDR3 is TGTGCCAGCAGCTTAATAGGGGACACTGAAGCTTTCTTT. Translated, it gives CASSLIGDTEAFF.

The chain combines TRBV30 with TRBJ2-1, with no clear D. In germline, CDR1 is GTSNPN, CDR2 SVGIG (reference sequence). The CDR3 length is 16 residues. V lost 0 bases to trimming and J lost 1 base, with 13 bases between them. The CDR3 sequence is CAWSVGVGYSYNEQFF. The CDR3 coding sequence is TGTGCCTGGAGTGTAGGTGTCGGGTATTCCTACAATGAGCAGTTCTTC.

This clone has a single count. The chain is built from TRBV4-2 and TRBJ2-7, with TRBD1 matching over 10 bases. The CDR3 consists of 15 residues. Germline V gene lookup returns CDR1 LGHNA and CDR2 YNFKEQ. V was clipped by 0 bases and J by 5 bases; unmatched bases: 4. Here the CDR3 reads CASSQDWGTGDEQYF. CDR3 nucleotides: TGTGCCAGCAGCCAAGATTGGGGGACAGGGGACGAGCAGTACTTC.

The chain recombines TRBV28 with TRBJ1-4; 7 bases match TRBD1. This CDR3 region has 16 residues. Germline trimming cut 5 bases from V and 0 bases from J; bases unmatched to any gene: 6. Looked up from germline, CDR1 is MDHEN and CDR2 is SYDVKM. The CDR3 reads CASSLRDSPTNEKLFF. The CDR3 coding sequence is TGTGCCAGCAGTCTCCGGGACAGCCCAACTAATGAAAAACTGTTTTTT. Based on the CDR3 plus reference TRBV28 and TRBJ1-4, the full variable domain is DVKVTQSSRYLVKRTGEKVFLECVQDMDHENMFWYRQDPGLGLRLIYFSYDVKMKEKGDIPEGYSVSREKKERFSLILESASTNQTSMYLCASSLRDSPTNEKLFFGSGTQLSVL.

The chain carries TRBV2 and TRBJ2-3; 10 bases are a match to TRBD2. With 9 bases clipped from V and 2 bases from J, the junction kept 2 bases outside the gene matches. The germline gives CDR1 SNHLY, CDR2 FYNNEI. CDR3 length: 13 amino acids. The DNA of the CDR3 is TGTGCCAGTAGCGGGGGGTTCACAGATACGCAGTATTTT. Its translation: CASSGGFTDTQYF.

CDR3 sequence reads: CATSRDKAGGLYNEQFF. The CDR3 nucleotides are TGTGCCACCAGCAGAGATAAGGCAGGGGGTTTATACAATGAGCAGTTCTTC. The gene calls are TRBV15 and TRBJ2-1, with 7 positions matching TRBD1. The CDR3 is made up of 17 amino acids. V shed 0 bases, J shed 4 bases, and the junction held 9 bases outside the gene matches. The germline V gene encodes CDR1 LNHNV and CDR2 YYDKDF (reference sequence). Based on the CDR3 plus reference TRBV15 and TRBJ2-1, the full variable domain is DAMVIQNPRYQVTQFGKPVTLSCSQTLNHNVMYWYQQKSSQAPKLLFHYYDKDFNNEADTPDNFQSRRPNTSFCFLDIRSPGLGDTAMYLCATSRDKAGGLYNEQFFGPGTRLTVL.

The V call is TRBV6-6, the J call TRBJ1-1, with 7 nucleotides matching TRBD1. The length of the CDR3 is 17 residues. CDR1 is MNHNY, CDR2 SVGAGI, per germline (reference sequence). J was trimmed by 5 bases and V by 5 bases; bases with no gene match: 17. The CDR3 loop reads CASSPYRGLFTGTEAFF. In DNA, the CDR3 is TGTGCCAGCAGTCCCTACAGGGGTTTGTTTACTGGGACTGAAGCTTTCTTT.

The V gene is TRBV7-9, the J gene TRBJ1-1; 7 bases fit TRBD1. Trimming at V came to 5 bases and at J to 0 bases, leaving 15 bases not matched to a gene. CDR3 length equals 18 residues. Looked up from germline, CDR1 is SEHNR and CDR2 is FQNEAQ (reference sequence). The CDR3 sequence: CASSPGRQGLLMNTEAFF. As DNA, the CDR3 is TGTGCCAGCAGCCCAGGGAGACAGGGACTGCTCATGAACACTGAAGCTTTCTTT.

The CDR3 is CAIGEPDFPKSNTGELFF. CDR3 DNA: TGTGCCATCGGGGAGCCAGACTTTCCTAAATCGAACACCGGGGAGCTGTTTTTT. This chain connects TRBV10-3 to TRBJ2-2; D is possibly TRBD2 (5 bases). V was pared by 8 bases and J by 0 bases, with 22 bases between. This CDR3 is built from 18 residues. Germline CDR1 and CDR2: ENHRY and SYGVKD.

Ten or more counts support this clone. This chain connects TRBV4-1 to TRBJ1-1; no clear D. Trimming shortened V by 4 bases and J by 2 bases, and 11 bases separated the two germline ends. Germline V gene data show CDR1 as MGHRA and CDR2 as YSYEKL. The CDR3 length is 14 residues. The CDR3 nucleotides read TGCGCCAGCAGCCGCAAAGAGAGTAACACTGAAGCTTTCTTT. It translates to CASSRKESNTEAFF.

J is TRBJ1-2 and V is TRBV3-1 (or the pseudogene TRBV3-2); no clear D gene. V dropped 4 bases and J dropped 4 bases, with 13 bases sitting between them. The germline V gene encodes CDR1 LGHDT and CDR2 YNNKEL (reference sequence). The CDR3 runs to 14 residues. The CDR3 loop reads CASSPTLQSYGYTF. DNA of the CDR3: TGTGCCAGCAGCCCTACTCTACAGAGCTATGGCTACACCTTC.

V usage is TRBV5-6 and J usage is TRBJ1-3, with a weak D call TRBD1 (6 bases). The germline CDR1 and CDR2 sequences are SGHDT and YYEEEE. There are 14 residues in the CDR3. Trimming removed 4 bases at V and 2 bases at J, with 10 bases between. In DNA, the CDR3 is TGTGCCAGCAGCCCCGGACAGACTGGAAACACCATATATTTT. Its protein product is CASSPGQTGNTIYF.

V gene TRBV9 combines with J gene TRBJ2-1; 9 positions agree with TRBD2. From germline, CDR1 is SGDLS and CDR2 YYNGEE. Trimming removed 2 bases from V and 5 bases from J; junction bases left unmatched: 8. The CDR3 has 16 residues. The CDR3 nucleotides are TGTGCCAGCAGCGTTCAAGCGGGGGGCTTAAACAATGAGCAGTTCTTC. This sequence encodes CASSVQAGGLNNEQFF.

The chain employs TRBV20-1 and TRBJ1-4; D perhaps matches TRBD1 (6 bases). The CDR3 is 15 residues long. V was shortened by 3 bases and J by 7 bases, with 18 bases between the two germline ends. Germline V lookup: CDR1 DFQATT, CDR2 SNEGSKA (reference sequence). The CDR3 here is CSASIKGGFGEKLFF. CDR3 sequence (DNA): TGCAGTGCTAGTATAAAAGGGGGTTTCGGTGAAAAACTGTTTTTT.

In this sample, this clone turned up once. The chain combines TRBV27 with TRBJ2-7, with D possibly matching TRBD2 (5 bases). V dropped 5 bases and J dropped 6 bases, with 17 bases sitting between them. Germline CDR1 reads MNHEY; CDR2 reads SMNVEV (reference sequence). The CDR3 contains 14 residues. For the CDR3, the DNA is TGTGCCAGCAGTCCCACTGGGTCGGGGTCCGAGCAGTACTTC. Protein sequence: CASSPTGSGSEQYF.